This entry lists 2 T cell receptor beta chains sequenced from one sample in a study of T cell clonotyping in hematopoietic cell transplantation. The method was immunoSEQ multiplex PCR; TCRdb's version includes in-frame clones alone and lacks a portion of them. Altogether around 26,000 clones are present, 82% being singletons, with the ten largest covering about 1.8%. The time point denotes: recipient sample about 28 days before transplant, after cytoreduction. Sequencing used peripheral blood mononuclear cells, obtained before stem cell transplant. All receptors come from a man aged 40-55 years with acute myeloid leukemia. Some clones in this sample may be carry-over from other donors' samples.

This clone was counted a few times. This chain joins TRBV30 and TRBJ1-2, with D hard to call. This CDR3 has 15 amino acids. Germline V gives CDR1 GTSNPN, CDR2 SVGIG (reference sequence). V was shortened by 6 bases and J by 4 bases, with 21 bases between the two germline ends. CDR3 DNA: TGTGCCTGTTCCGGCTTCGGAGGTTTGAGCTATGGCTACACCTTC. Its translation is CACSGFGGLSYGYTF. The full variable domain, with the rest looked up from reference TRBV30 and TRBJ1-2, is SQTIHQWPATLVQPVGSPLSLECTVEGTSNPNLYWYRQAAGRGLQLLFYSVGIGQISSEVPQNLSASRPQDRQFILSSKKLLLSDSGFYLCACSGFGGLSYGYTFGSGTRLTVV.

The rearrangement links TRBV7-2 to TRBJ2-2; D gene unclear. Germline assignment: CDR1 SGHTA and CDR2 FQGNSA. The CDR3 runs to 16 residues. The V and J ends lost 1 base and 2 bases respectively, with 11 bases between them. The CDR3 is CASSLERPINTGELFF. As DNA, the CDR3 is TGTGCCAGCAGCTTAGAGAGGCCGATTAACACCGGGGAGCTGTTTTTT.